This T cell receptor beta chain derives from a study of breast tumors, draining lymph nodes, adjacent tissues. Axillary draining lymph nodes of breast cancer patients supplied the node samples. Each CDR3 protein gets one entry after TCRdb re-called the multiplex PCR reads with MiXCR. The sample contains roughly 120,000 distinct CDR3 sequences, roughly 21% of which appear only once. Study findings and constraints: Compared with lymph nodes, tumors were less diverse; compared with nontumor tissue, more. Most tumor T cells seemingly derive from lymph node, then expand in tumor.

Trimming took 4 bases from V and 4 from J; bases not matched to a gene: 2. This CDR3 comprises 13 residues. CDR1 and CDR2 (germline): SGHRS, YFSETQ. This clonotype was detected ten times or more. Antigen specificity is unknown. Sequencing used axillary lymph node tissue. The V gene is TRBV5-1, the J gene TRBJ2-5, with TRBD2 identical over 9 bases. The TCR was taken from a female donor with breast cancer. Some clones in this sample may be carry-over from other donors' samples. The CDR3 loop reads CASSPAGGETQYF. The DNA of the CDR3 is TGCGCCAGCAGCCCAGCGGGGGGAGAGACCCAGTACTTC.